The clone carrying this T cell receptor (beta chain) came up many times. Its antigen is still unknown. The data derive from a study of response to subunit inactivated influenza vaccine. Study findings and constraints: It was suggested by the authors that few new T cells are recruited by each seasonal influenza vaccination.

One entry per CDR3 protein results from TCRdb running MiXCR on the RT-PCR reads. This table has approximately 500,000 distinct CDR3 sequences, around 15% appearing once. This clonotype was sampled from a man aged 45-65 years who received an inactivated influenza vaccine. The sample here was PBMCs from blood, taken roughly 13 days after vaccination.

The CDR3 protein is CANLGQEKYEQYF. DNA of the CDR3: TGTGCCAACCTCGGACAGGAGAAGTACGAGCAGTACTTC. The chain recombines TRBV5-5 with TRBJ2-7; 7 nucleotides agree with TRBD1. Germline V gene lookup returns CDR1 SGHKS and CDR2 YYEKEE (reference sequence). The length of the CDR3 is 13 residues. V lost 9 bases, J lost 4 bases, and 10 bases stayed unmatched.